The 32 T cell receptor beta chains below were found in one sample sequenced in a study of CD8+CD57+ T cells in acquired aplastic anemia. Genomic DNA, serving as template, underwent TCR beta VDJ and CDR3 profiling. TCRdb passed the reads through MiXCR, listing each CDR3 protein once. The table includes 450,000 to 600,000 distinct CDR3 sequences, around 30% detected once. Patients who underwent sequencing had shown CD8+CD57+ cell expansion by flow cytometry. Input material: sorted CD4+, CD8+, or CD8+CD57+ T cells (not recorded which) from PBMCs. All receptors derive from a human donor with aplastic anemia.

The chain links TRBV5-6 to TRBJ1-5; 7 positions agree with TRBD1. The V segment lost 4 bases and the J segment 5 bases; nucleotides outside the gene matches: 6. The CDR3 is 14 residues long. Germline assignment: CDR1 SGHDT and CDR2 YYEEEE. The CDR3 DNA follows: TGTGCCAGCAGCAAACAGGGGCCCTATCAGCCCCAGCATTTT. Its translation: CASSKQGPYQPQHF.

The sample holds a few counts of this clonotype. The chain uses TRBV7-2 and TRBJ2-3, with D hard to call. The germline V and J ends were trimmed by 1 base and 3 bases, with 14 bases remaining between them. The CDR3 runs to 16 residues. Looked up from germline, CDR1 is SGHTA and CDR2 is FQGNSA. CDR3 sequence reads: CASSLVRTSSTDTQYF. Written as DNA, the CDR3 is TGTGCCAGCAGCTTAGTGCGGACCAGCAGTACAGATACGCAGTATTTT. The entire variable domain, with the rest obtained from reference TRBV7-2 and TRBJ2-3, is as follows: GAGVSQSPSNKVTEKGKDVELRCDPISGHTALYWYRQSLGQGLEFLIYFQGNSAPDKSGLPSDRFSAERTGGSVSTLTIQRTQQEDSAVYLCASSLVRTSSTDTQYFGPGTRLTVL.

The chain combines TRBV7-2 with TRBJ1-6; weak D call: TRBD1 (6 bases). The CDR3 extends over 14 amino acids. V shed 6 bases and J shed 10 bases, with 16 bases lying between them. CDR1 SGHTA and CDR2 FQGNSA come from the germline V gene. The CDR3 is CASSPSTGGSPLHF. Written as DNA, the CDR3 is TGTGCCAGCAGTCCTTCGACAGGCGGATCACCCCTCCACTTT. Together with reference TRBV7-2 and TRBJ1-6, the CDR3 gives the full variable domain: GAGVSQSPSNKVTEKGKDVELRCDPISGHTALYWYRQSLGQGLEFLIYFQGNSAPDKSGLPSDRFSAERTGGSVSTLTIQRTQQEDSAVYLCASSPSTGGSPLHFGNGTRLTVT.

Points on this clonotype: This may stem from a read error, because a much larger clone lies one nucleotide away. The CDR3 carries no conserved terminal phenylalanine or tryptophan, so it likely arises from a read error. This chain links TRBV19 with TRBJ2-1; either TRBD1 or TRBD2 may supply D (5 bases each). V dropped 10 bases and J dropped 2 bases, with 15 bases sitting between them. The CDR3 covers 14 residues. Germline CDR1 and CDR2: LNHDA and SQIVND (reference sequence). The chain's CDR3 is CATRGALAYNEQFL. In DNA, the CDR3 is TGTGCCACACGAGGGGCTCTAGCCTACAATGAGCAGTTCCTC.

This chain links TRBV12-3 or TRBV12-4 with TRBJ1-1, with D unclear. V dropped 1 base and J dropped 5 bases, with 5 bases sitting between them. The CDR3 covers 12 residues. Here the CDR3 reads CASSLGLTEAFF. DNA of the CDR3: TGTGCCAGCAGTTTAGGGTTGACTGAAGCTTTCTTT.

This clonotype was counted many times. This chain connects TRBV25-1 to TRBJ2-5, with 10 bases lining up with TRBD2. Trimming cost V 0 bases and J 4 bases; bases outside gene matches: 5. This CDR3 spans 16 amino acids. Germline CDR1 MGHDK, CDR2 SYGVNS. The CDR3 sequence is CASSEYRLAGGETQYF. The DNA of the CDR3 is TGTGCCAGCAGTGAATATCGGTTAGCGGGGGGAGAGACCCAGTACTTC.

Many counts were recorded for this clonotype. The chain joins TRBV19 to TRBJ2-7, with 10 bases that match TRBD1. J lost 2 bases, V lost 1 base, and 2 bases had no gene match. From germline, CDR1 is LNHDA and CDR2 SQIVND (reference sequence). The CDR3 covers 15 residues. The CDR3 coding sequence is TGTGCCAGTAGTATAGTGACAGGGGGCCCCTACGAGCAGTACTTC. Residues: CASSIVTGGPYEQYF.

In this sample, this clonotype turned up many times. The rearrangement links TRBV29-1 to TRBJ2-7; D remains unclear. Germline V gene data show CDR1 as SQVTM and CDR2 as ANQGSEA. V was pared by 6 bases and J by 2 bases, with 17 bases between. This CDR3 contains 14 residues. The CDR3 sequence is CSVLARGEPYEQYF. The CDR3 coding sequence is TGCAGCGTCCTCGCGAGAGGCGAACCCTACGAGCAGTACTTC.

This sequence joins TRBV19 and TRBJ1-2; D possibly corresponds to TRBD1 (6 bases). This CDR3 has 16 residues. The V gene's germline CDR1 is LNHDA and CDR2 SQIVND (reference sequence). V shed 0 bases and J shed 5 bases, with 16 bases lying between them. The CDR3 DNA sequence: TGTGCCAGTAGTATAGACCGGCCGGACAGTCGGTATGGCTACACCTTC. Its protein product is CASSIDRPDSRYGYTF.

DNA for the CDR3: TGTGCCAGCAGTGAGGCTAGCCCTGGGGATACGCAGTATTTT. Translation: CASSEASPGDTQYF. The V and J genes are TRBV7-2 and TRBJ2-3; weak D call: TRBD2 (5 bases). Germline V CDR1 and CDR2: SGHTA, FQGNSA. This CDR3 spans 14 amino acids. Trimming took off 6 bases at V and 6 bases at J, with 16 bases between the two ends.

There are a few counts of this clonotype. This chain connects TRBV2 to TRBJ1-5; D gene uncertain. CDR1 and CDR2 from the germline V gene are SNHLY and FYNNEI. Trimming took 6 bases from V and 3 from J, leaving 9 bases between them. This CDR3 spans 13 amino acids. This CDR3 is CASSHRDNQPQHF. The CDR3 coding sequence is TGTGCCAGCAGCCACCGGGACAATCAGCCCCAGCATTTT.

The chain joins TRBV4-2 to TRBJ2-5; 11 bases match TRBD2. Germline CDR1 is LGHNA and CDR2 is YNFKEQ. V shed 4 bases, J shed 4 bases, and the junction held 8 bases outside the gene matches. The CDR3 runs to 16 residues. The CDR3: CASSLRLAGSVETQYF. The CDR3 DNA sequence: TGTGCCAGCAGCCTGCGACTAGCGGGGTCGGTAGAGACCCAGTACTTC.

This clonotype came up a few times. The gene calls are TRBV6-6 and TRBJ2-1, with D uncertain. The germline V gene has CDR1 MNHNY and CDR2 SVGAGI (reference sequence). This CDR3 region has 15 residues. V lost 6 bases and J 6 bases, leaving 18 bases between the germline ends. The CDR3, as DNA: TGTGCCAGCAGCTTAGTTATCGGCCGAGGCAATGAGCAGTTCTTC. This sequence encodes CASSLVIGRGNEQFF.

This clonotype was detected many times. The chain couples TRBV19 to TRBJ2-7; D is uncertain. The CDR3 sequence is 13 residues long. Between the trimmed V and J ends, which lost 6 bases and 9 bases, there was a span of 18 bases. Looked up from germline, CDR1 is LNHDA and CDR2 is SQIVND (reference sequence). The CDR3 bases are TGTGCCAGTAGCCCCGTTTACGGTCAGCGGCAGTACTTC. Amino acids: CASSPVYGQRQYF.

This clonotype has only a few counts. The chain's CDR3 is CASSSTKDASYNEQFF. As DNA, the CDR3 is TGTGCCAGCAGCTCGACAAAGGACGCGTCCTACAATGAGCAGTTCTTC. V and J are TRBV7-3 and TRBJ2-1; D gene unclear. The CDR3 consists of 16 residues. The V gene's germline CDR1 is SGHTA and CDR2 FQGTGA. The V and J ends lost 4 bases and 1 base respectively, with 14 bases between them.

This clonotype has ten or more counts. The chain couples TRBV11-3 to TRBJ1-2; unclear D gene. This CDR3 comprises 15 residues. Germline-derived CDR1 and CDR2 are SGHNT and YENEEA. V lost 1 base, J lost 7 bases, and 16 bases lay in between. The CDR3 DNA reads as TGTGCCAGCAGCTTAGGACCGGGTCGGAAGGTTGGCTACACCTTC. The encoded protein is CASSLGPGRKVGYTF.

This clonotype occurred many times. The CDR3, as DNA: TGTGCCACCAGTGACACCGGACTAGCGGGAGTCGGGGAGCTGTTTTTT. It codes for CATSDTGLAGVGELFF. The V and J genes are TRBV24-1 and TRBJ2-2; TRBD2 agrees at 13 bases. CDR1 is KGHDR and CDR2 is SFDVKD in the germline V gene. The V gene end was trimmed by 4 bases and the J gene end by 7 bases; junction bases not matched to a gene: 5. This CDR3 region has 16 residues.

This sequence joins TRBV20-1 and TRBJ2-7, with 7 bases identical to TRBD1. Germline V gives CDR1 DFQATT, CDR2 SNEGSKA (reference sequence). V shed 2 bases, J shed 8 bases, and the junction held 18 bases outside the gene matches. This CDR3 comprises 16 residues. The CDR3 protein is CSARPRQGLRSGQQYF. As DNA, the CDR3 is TGCAGTGCTAGACCCCGACAGGGTTTAAGATCCGGGCAGCAGTACTTC.

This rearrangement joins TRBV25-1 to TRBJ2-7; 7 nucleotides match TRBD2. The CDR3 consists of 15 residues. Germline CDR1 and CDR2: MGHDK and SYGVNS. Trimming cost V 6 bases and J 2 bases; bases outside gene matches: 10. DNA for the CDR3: TGTGCCAGCAGAACGTCCGCGGGAGTCACCTACGAGCAGTACTTC. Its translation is CASRTSAGVTYEQYF.

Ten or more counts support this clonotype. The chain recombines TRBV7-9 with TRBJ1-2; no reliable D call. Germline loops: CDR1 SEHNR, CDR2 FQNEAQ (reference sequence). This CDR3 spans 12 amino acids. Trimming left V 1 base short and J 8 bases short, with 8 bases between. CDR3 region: CASSLDRRGYTF. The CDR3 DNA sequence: TGTGCCAGCAGCTTAGATCGGAGAGGCTACACCTTC.

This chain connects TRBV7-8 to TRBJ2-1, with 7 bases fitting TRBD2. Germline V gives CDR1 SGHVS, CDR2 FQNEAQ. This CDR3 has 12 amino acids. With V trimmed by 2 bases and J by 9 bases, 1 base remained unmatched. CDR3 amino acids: CASSLPGGEQFF. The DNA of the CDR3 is TGTGCCAGCAGCTTACCGGGGGGTGAGCAGTTCTTC. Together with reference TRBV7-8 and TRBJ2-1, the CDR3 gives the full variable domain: GAGVSQSPRYKVAKRGQDVALRCDPISGHVSLFWYQQALGQGPEFLTYFQNEAQLDKSGLPSDRFFAERPEGSVSTLKIQRTQQEDSAVYLCASSLPGGEQFFGPGTRLTVL.

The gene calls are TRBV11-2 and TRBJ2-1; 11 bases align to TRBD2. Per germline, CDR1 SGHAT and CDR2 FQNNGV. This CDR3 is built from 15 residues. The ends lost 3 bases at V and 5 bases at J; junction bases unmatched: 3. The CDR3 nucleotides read TGTGCCAGCAGCTTCCAACTAGCGGGGGACAATGAGCAGTTCTTC. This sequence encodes CASSFQLAGDNEQFF. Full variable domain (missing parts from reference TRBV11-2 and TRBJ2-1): EAGVAQSPRYKIIEKRQSVAFWCNPISGHATLYWYQQILGQGPKLLIQFQNNGVVDDSQLPKDRFSAERLKGVDSTLKIQPAKLEDSAVYLCASSFQLAGDNEQFFGPGTRLTVL.

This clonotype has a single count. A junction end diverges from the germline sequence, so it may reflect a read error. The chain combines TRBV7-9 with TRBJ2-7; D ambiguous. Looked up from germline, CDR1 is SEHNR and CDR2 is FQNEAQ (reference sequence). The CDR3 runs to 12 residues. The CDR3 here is CASSDGYVEQYF. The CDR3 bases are TGCGCCAGCAGCGACGGATATGTCGAGCAGTACTTC. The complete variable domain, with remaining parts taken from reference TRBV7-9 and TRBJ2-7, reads DTGVSQNPRHKITKRGQNVTFRCDPISEHNRLYWYRQTLGQGPEFLTYFQNEAQLEKSRLLSDRFSAERPKGSFSTLEIQRTEQGDSAMYLCASSDGYVEQYFGPGTRLTVT.

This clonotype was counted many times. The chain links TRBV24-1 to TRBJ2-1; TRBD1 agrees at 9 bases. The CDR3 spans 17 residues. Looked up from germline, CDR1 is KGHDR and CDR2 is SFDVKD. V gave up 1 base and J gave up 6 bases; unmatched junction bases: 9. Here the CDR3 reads CATSDFFGTGIINEQFF. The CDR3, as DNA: TGTGCCACCAGTGATTTTTTTGGGACAGGGATCATCAATGAGCAGTTCTTC.

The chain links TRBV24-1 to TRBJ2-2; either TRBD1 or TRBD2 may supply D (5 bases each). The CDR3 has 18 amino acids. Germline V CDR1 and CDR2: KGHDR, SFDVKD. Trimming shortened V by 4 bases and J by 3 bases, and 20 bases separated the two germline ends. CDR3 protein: CATSDPIAFRGDTGELFF. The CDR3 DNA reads TGTGCCACCAGTGACCCCATCGCTTTCCGAGGGGACACCGGGGAGCTGTTTTTT.

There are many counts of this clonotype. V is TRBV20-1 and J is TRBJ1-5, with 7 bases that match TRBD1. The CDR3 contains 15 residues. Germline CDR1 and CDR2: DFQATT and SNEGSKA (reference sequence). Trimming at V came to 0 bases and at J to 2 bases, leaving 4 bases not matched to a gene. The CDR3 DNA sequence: TGCAGTGCTAGAGAGACAGGGCGGCGCAATCAGCCCCAGCATTTT. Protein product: CSARETGRRNQPQHF.

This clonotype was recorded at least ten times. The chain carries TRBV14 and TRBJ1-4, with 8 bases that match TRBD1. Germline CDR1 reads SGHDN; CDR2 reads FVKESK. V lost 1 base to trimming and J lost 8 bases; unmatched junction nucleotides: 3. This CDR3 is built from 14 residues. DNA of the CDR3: TGTGCCAGCAGCCAAGGGACAGGGACGGAAAAACTGTTTTTT. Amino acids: CASSQGTGTEKLFF.

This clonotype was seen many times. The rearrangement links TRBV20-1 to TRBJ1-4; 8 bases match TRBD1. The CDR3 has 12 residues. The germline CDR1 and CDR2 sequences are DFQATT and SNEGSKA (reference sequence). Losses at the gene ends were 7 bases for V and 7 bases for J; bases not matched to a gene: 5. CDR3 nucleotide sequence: TGCAGTGTTGGGGACAGGCCTGAAAAACTGTTTTTT. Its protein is CSVGDRPEKLFF.

The CDR3 bases are TGTGCCAGCAGTTACTCGATCGGGGGGAACACTGAAGCTTTCTTT. This encodes CASSYSIGGNTEAFF. The genes are TRBV6-5 and TRBJ1-1; TRBD1 is a possible D gene (5 bases). Trimming shortened V by 0 bases and J by 1 base, and 9 bases separated the two germline ends. This CDR3 has 15 residues. Germline loops: CDR1 MNHEY, CDR2 SVGAGI.

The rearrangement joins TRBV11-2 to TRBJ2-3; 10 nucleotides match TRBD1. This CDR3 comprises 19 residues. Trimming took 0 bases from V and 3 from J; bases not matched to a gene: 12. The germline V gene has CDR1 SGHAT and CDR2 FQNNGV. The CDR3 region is CASSLEKTSGQGSTDTQYF. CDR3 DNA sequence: TGTGCCAGCAGCTTAGAGAAGACGTCGGGACAGGGGTCGACAGATACGCAGTATTTT.

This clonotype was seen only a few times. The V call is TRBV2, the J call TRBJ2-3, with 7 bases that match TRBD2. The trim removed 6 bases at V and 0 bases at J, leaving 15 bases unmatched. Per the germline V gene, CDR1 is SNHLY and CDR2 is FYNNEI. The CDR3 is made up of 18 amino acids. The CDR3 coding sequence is TGTGCCAGCAGCGAACGCTCTCCCCCGGGACTAAGCACAGATACGCAGTATTTT. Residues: CASSERSPPGLSTDTQYF.

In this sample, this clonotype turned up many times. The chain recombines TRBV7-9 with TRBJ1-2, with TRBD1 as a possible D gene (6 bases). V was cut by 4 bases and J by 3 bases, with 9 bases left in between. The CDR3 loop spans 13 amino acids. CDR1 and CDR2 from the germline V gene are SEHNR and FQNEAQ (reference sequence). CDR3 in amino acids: CASSSGDHYGYTF. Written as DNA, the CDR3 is TGTGCCAGCAGCTCAGGGGACCACTATGGCTACACCTTC.